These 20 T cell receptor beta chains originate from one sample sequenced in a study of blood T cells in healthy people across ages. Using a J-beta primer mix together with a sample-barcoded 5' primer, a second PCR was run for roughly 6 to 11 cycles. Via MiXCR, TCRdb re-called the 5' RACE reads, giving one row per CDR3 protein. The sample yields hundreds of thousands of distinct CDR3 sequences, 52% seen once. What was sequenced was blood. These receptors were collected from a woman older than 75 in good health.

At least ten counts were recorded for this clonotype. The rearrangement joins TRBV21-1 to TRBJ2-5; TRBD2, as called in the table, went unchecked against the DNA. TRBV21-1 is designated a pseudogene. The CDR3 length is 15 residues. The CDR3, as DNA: TGTGCCAGCAGCGACTCGGGACTAGCGGGAGAGACCCAGTACTTC. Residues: CASSDSGLAGETQYF.

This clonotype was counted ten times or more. CDR3 nucleotide sequence: TGTGCCAGCAGCTCGACCCCGAATGAGCAGTTCTTC. It encodes CASSSTPNEQFF. V gene TRBV13 combines with J gene TRBJ2-1, with D hard to call. Germline CDR1 reads PRHDT; CDR2 reads FYEKMQ (reference sequence). Deletions cut 4 bases from V and 7 bases from J, with 8 bases between. The length of the CDR3 is 12 residues.

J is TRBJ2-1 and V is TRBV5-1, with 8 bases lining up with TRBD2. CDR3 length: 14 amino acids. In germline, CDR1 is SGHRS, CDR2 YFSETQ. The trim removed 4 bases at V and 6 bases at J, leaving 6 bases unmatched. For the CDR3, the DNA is TGCGCCAGCAGCGACCCGGGGGGGCCCAATGAGCAGTTCTTC. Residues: CASSDPGGPNEQFF.

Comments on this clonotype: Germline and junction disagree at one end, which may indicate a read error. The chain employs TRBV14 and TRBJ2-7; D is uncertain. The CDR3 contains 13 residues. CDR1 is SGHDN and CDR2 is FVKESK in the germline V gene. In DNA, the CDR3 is TGTACCAGCAGCCCACTCATCCGCGGCGAGCAGTACTTC. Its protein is CTSSPLIRGEQYF.

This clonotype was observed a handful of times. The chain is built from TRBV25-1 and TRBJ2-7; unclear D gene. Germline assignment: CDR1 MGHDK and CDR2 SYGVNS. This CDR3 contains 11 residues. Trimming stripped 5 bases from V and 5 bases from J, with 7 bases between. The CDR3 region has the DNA TGTGCCAGCAGTAGGTTTAACGAGCAGTACTTC. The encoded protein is CASSRFNEQYF.

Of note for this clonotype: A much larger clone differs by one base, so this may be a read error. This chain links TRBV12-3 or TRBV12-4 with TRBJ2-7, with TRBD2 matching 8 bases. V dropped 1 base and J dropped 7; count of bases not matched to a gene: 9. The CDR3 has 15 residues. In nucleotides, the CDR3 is TGTGCCAGCAGTTTAGGCGGGAGGAACTACAATGAGCAGTACTTC. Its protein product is CASSLGGRNYNEQYF.

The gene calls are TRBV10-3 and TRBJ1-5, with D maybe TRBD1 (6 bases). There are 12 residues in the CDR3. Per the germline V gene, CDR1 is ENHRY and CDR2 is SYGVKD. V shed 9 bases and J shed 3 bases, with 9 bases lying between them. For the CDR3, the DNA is TGTGCCATATACAGGGACAATCAGCCCCAGCATTTT. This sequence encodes CAIYRDNQPQHF.

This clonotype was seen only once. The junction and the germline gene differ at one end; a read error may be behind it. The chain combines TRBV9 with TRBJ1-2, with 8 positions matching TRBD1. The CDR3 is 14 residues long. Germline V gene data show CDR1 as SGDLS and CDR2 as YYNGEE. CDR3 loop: CASNVDQGARGYTF. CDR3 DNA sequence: TGTGCCAGCAACGTAGACCAGGGGGCGCGAGGCTACACCTTC.

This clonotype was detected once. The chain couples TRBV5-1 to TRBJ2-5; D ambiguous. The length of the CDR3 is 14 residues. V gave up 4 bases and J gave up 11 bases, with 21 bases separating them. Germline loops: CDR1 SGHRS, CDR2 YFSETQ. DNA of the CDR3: TGCGCCAGCAGCGATATGGGCGGAGACAATGAGCAGTACTTC. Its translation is CASSDMGGDNEQYF.

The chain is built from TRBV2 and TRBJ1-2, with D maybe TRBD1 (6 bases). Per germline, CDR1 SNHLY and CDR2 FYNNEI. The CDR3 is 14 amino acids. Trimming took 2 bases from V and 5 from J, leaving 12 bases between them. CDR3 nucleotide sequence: TGTGCCAGCAGTGAAAGACAGGATCTATATGGCTACACCTTC. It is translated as CASSERQDLYGYTF.

CDR3: CASSRLAGVGEQYF. CDR3 sequence (DNA): TGTGCCAGCAGCCGACTAGCGGGAGTAGGCGAGCAGTACTTC. This chain joins TRBV5-6 and TRBJ2-7, with 12 bases matching TRBD2. The CDR3 is 14 amino acids. Germline assignment: CDR1 SGHDT and CDR2 YYEEEE. After removal of 4 bases from V and 6 bases from J, the junction contained 5 bases not matched to a gene.

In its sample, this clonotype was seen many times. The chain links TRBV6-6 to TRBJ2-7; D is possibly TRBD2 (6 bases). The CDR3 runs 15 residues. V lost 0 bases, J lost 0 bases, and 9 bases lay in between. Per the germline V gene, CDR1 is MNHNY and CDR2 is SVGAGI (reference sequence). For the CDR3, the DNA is TGTGCCAGCAGTTACTCGGGGAGGAGCTCCTACGAGCAGTACTTC. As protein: CASSYSGRSSYEQYF.

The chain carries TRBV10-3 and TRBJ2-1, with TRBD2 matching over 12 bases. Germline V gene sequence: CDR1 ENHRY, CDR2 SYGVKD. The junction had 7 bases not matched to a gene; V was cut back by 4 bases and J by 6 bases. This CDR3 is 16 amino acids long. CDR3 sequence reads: CAISALLAGGVNEQFF. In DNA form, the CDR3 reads TGTGCCATCAGTGCCCTACTAGCGGGGGGAGTCAATGAGCAGTTCTTC.

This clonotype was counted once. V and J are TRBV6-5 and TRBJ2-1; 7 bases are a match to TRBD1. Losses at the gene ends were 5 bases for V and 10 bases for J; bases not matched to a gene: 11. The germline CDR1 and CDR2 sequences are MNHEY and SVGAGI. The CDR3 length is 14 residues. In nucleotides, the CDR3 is TGTGCCAGCAGTCAGACACAGGGGAGTAAGGAGCAGTTCTTC. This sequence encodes CASSQTQGSKEQFF.

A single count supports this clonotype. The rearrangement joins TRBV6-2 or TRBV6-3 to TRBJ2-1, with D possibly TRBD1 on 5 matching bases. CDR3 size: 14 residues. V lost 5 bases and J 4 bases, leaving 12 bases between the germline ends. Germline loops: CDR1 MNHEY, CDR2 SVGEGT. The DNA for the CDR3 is TGTGCCAGCAGTGATCAGGGATTGTACAATGAGCAGTTCTTC. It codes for CASSDQGLYNEQFF.

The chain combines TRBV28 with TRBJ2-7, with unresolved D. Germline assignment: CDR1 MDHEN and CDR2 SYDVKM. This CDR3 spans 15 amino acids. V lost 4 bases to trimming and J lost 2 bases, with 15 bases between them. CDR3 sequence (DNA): TGTGCCAGCAGTTCACCTCCCCGGGCCCCCTACGAGCAGTACTTC. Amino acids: CASSSPPRAPYEQYF.

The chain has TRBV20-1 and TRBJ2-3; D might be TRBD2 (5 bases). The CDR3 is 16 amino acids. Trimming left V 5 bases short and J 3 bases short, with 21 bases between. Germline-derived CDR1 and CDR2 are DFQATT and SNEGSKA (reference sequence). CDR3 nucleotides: TGCAGTGCTGGCCCTGGGTTCGGAGGAAATACAGATACGCAGTATTTT. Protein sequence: CSAGPGFGGNTDTQYF.

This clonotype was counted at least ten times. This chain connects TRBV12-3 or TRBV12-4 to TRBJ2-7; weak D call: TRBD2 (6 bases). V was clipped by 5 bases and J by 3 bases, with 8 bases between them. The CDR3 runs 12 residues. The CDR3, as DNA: TGTGCCAGCAGTCCGGGGGTCTACGAGCAGTACTTC. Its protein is CASSPGVYEQYF.

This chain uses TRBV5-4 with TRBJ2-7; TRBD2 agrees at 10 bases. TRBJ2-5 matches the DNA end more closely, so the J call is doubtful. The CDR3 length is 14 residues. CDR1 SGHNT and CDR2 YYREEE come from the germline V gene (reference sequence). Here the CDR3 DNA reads TGTGCCAGCAGCTTGCGGACTAGCGGAGAGACCCAGTACTTC. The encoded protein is CASSLRTSGETQYF.

The CDR3 loop reads CAISRGVGANVLTF. Written as DNA, the CDR3 is TGTGCCATCAGCCGAGGTGTAGGGGCCAACGTCCTGACTTTC. The chain has TRBV10-3 and TRBJ2-6, with D hard to call. Germline lookup yields CDR1 ENHRY and CDR2 SYGVKD. CDR3 length: 14 residues. V shed 6 bases and J shed 4 bases, with 10 bases lying between them.